The 2 T cell receptor beta chains reported below all come from one sample, sequenced in a study of identical twins. One entry per CDR3 protein results from TCRdb running MiXCR on the 5' RACE reads. The sample has roughly 630,000 distinct CDR3 sequences, roughly 7.1% seen once. These data were likewise used in another study, on yellow fever vaccine responses in identical twins.

Material for sequencing was PBMCs. Receptors originate from a woman aged 18-29 years in good health.

At least ten counts were recorded for this clonotype. The J gene is TRBJ2-1, the V gene TRBV14; no clear D. The CDR3 has 14 amino acids. Trimming left V 1 base short and J 7 bases short, with 11 bases between. From germline, CDR1 is SGHDN and CDR2 FVKESK. The CDR3 region has the DNA TGTGCCAGCAGCCAAGGGTCTAGACTTAATGAGCAGTTCTTC. Amino acids: CASSQGSRLNEQFF.

The V call is TRBV20-1, the J call TRBJ2-7; possible D gene TRBD1, 6 bases. Looked up from germline, CDR1 is DFQATT and CDR2 is SNEGSKA (reference sequence). V shed 6 bases and J shed 6 bases, with 15 bases lying between them. The CDR3 is made up of 12 amino acids. The CDR3 here is CSATLQGSEQYF. DNA for the CDR3: TGCAGTGCCACCCTACAGGGCTCCGAGCAGTACTTC.